What follows are 29 T cell receptor beta chains derived from one specimen sequenced in a study of technical replicates of blood from a few donors. Data came from immunoSEQ multiplex PCR; TCRdb stores just in-frame clones and leaves some out. This sample has 85,000 to 100,000 clones; about 96% occur once, and the top ten carry around 0.21%. The sequenced sample consisted of T cells isolated from PBMCs. These receptors were taken from a human donor in good health.

V is TRBV28 and J is TRBJ2-7; possible D gene TRBD2, 5 bases. This CDR3 is built from 15 residues. Germline CDR1 and CDR2: MDHEN and SYDVKM. V was shortened by 4 bases and J by 4 bases, with 17 bases between the two germline ends. As DNA, the CDR3 is TGTGCCAGCAGTTCCGGGCCAGTGGGGAGATACGAGCAGTACTTC. This gives the protein CASSSGPVGRYEQYF.

V usage is TRBV19 and J usage is TRBJ2-7, with 8 bases aligning to TRBD2. J gave up 6 bases and V 3 bases, and 13 bases lay outside the gene matches. The V gene's germline CDR1 is LNHDA and CDR2 SQIVND (reference sequence). The CDR3 spans 16 residues. CDR3 region: CASSIGGADVGVEQYF. Written as DNA, the CDR3 is TGTGCCAGTAGTATCGGGGGGGCCGACGTAGGGGTCGAGCAGTACTTC.

The chain recombines TRBV29-1 with TRBJ1-2; 9 positions match TRBD1. The V gene end was trimmed by 2 bases and the J gene end by 10 bases; junction bases not matched to a gene: 11. Per germline, CDR1 SQVTM and CDR2 ANQGSEA. This CDR3 region has 14 residues. The CDR3, as DNA: TGCAGCGTTGAATACGATCGGGACAGGGCGGACTACACCTTC. Translating it yields CSVEYDRDRADYTF.

Notes on this clone: The same CDR3 can be traced to other DNA sequences in this sample. The chain employs TRBV5-1 and TRBJ2-1, with a weak D call TRBD1 (6 bases). CDR1 SGHRS and CDR2 YFSETQ come from the germline V gene. V was pared by 0 bases and J by 0 bases, with 7 bases between. This CDR3 is 15 amino acids long. CDR3 loop: CASSLGGGSYNEQFF. In DNA form, the CDR3 reads TGCGCCAGCAGCTTGGGAGGGGGCTCCTACAATGAGCAGTTCTTC.

The V call is TRBV5-1, the J call TRBJ2-2; TRBD1 aligns across 7 bases. The length of the CDR3 is 16 residues. J was trimmed by 3 bases and V by 7 bases; bases with no gene match: 12. Germline CDR1 and CDR2: SGHRS and YFSETQ. CDR3 sequence reads: CASSESGQAYTGELFF. In nucleotides, the CDR3 is TGCGCCAGCTCGGAATCAGGACAGGCCTACACCGGGGAGCTGTTTTTT.

J is TRBJ2-6 and V is TRBV27, with TRBD2 as a possible D gene (6 bases). The CDR3 is 19 residues long. Trimming pared 3 bases from V and 0 bases from J, leaving 18 bases between. The germline CDR1 and CDR2 sequences are MNHEY and SMNVEV (reference sequence). CDR3 sequence (DNA): TGTGCCAGCAGTTTGGGCGGGACCCTCTTATTCTCTGGGGCCAACGTCCTGACTTTC. Translated, it gives CASSLGGTLLFSGANVLTF.

This rearrangement joins TRBV12-5 to TRBJ2-1, with 9 nucleotides matching TRBD1. There are 20 residues in the CDR3. CDR1 and CDR2 (germline): LGHNT, FRNRAP. V shed 0 bases and J 2 bases; nucleotides not matched to a gene: 14. CDR3 sequence (DNA): TGTGCTAGTGGTTTGGTACCGGGACAGGGTTCCCTAAGCGCCTACAATGAGCAGTTCTTC. Translating gives CASGLVPGQGSLSAYNEQFF.

The chain joins TRBV19 to TRBJ2-1; D is uncertain. V shed 4 bases and J shed 2 bases, with 6 bases lying between them. Germline V gives CDR1 LNHDA, CDR2 SQIVND (reference sequence). The CDR3 runs to 13 residues. The CDR3 DNA sequence: TGTGCCAGTAGTACCCTCGCCTACAATGAGCAGTTCTTC. Protein: CASSTLAYNEQFF.

The chain joins TRBV6-4 to TRBJ2-1; 13 positions match TRBD2. The CDR3 has 15 amino acids. V lost 6 bases and J lost 8; bases outside the gene matches: 7. CDR1 MRHNA and CDR2 SNTAGT come from the germline V gene. Here the CDR3 DNA reads TGTGCCAGCAGCGTACTAGCGGGAGGGCCGGATGAGCAGTTCTTC. Protein: CASSVLAGGPDEQFF.

This clone occurred once. The V and J genes are TRBV6-1 and TRBJ2-2; 9 nucleotides line up with TRBD1. Germline assignment: CDR1 MNHNS and CDR2 SASEGT. This CDR3 is 17 amino acids long. V gave up 0 bases and J gave up 8 bases; unmatched junction bases: 10. In nucleotides, the CDR3 is TGTGCCAGCAGTGAAGCGGACAGGGGCAATTTAGTTGGGGAGCTGTTTTTT. It yields the protein CASSEADRGNLVGELFF.

The gene calls are TRBV7-9 and TRBJ2-3, with 8 bases matching TRBD2. Germline CDR1 reads SEHNR; CDR2 reads FQNEAQ (reference sequence). V gave up 6 bases and J gave up 5 bases; unmatched junction bases: 7. This CDR3 is built from 14 residues. CDR3 sequence: CASRGGTRRDTQYF. In DNA, the CDR3 is TGTGCCAGCAGAGGAGGGACTAGAAGAGATACGCAGTATTTT.

The rearrangement links TRBV25-1 to TRBJ2-7; a possible D gene is TRBD1 (5 bases). The V gene's germline CDR1 is MGHDK and CDR2 SYGVNS. This CDR3 is 15 amino acids long. Trimming took 2 bases from V and 4 from J, leaving 15 bases between them. CDR3 amino acids: CASSEVQGGSYEQYF. CDR3 nucleotide sequence: TGTGCCAGCAGTGAAGTCCAGGGTGGGTCTTACGAGCAGTACTTC.

The chain links TRBV4-1 to TRBJ2-7, with D maybe TRBD2 (5 bases). The CDR3 is made up of 13 amino acids. With 1 base removed from V and 4 bases from J, the gap between germline ends came to 8 bases. CDR1 is MGHRA, CDR2 YSYEKL, per germline. CDR3 DNA sequence: TGCGCCAGCAGCCAAGTAGCGTCGTACGAGCAGTACTTC. This encodes CASSQVASYEQYF.

In DNA form, the CDR3 reads TGTGCCAGCAGCTTCTACAGGGGCGAGCAGTACTTC. Protein: CASSFYRGEQYF. The chain is built from TRBV5-4 and TRBJ2-7, with TRBD1 matching 7 bases. The CDR3 is 12 amino acids. In germline, CDR1 is SGHNT, CDR2 YYREEE (reference sequence). With V trimmed by 2 bases and J by 6 bases, 2 bases remained unmatched.

This clone was seen a single time. The chain carries TRBV5-6 and TRBJ2-3; 8 bases are shared with TRBD2. The ends lost 6 bases at V and 5 bases at J; junction bases unmatched: 11. There are 15 residues in the CDR3. The V gene's germline CDR1 is SGHDT and CDR2 YYEEEE. The CDR3 DNA is TGTGCCAGCAATGAGGGGCAGCGGGGGAAAGATACGCAGTATTTT. This gives the protein CASNEGQRGKDTQYF. Full variable domain (missing parts from reference TRBV5-6 and TRBJ2-3): DAGVTQSPTHLIKTRGQQVTLRCSPKSGHDTVSWYQQALGQGPQFIFQYYEEEERQRGNFPDRFSGHQFPNYSSELNVNALLLGDSALYLCASNEGQRGKDTQYFGPGTRLTVL.

The chain has TRBV7-8 and TRBJ2-7, with 11 bases lining up with TRBD1. Per germline, CDR1 SGHVS and CDR2 FQNEAQ. The CDR3 covers 16 residues. Trimming removed 5 bases from V and 4 bases from J; junction bases left unmatched: 10. The CDR3 DNA reads TGTGCCAGCAGCCCCCTACCGGGACAGGGGGGGTACGAGCAGTACTTC. Translation gives CASSPLPGQGGYEQYF.

The V call is TRBV7-9, the J call TRBJ2-7; 9 bases line up with TRBD2. The CDR3 has 16 residues. The V and J ends lost 0 bases and 0 bases, in that order; junction bases with no gene match: 3. Germline loops: CDR1 SEHNR, CDR2 FQNEAQ (reference sequence). CDR3 bases: TGTGCCAGCAGCTTAGCCGGGACTAGCCCCTCCTACGAGCAGTACTTC. Translated: CASSLAGTSPSYEQYF.

V gene TRBV5-4 combines with J gene TRBJ2-5; 7 bases are shared with TRBD2. From germline, CDR1 is SGHNT and CDR2 YYREEE (reference sequence). The ends lost 4 bases at V and 7 bases at J; junction bases unmatched: 13. This CDR3 has 15 residues. Written as DNA, the CDR3 is TGTGCCAGCAGCCCACGGGGGGTAGCGGCCTGGACCCAGTACTTC. This encodes CASSPRGVAAWTQYF.

The V call is TRBV27, the J call TRBJ2-3; 7 bases line up with TRBD2. CDR1 and CDR2 (germline): MNHEY, SMNVEV (reference sequence). Unmatched junction bases numbered 7, after V lost 7 bases and J lost 0 bases. The CDR3 has 15 amino acids. The CDR3 sequence is CASIRTGGSTDTQYF. CDR3 nucleotides: TGTGCCAGCATCCGTACGGGGGGTAGCACAGATACGCAGTATTTT.

This chain uses TRBV7-9 with TRBJ1-4; the match to TRBD1 covers 8 bases. Per germline, CDR1 SEHNR and CDR2 FQNEAQ (reference sequence). V dropped 5 bases and J dropped 16; count of bases not matched to a gene: 9. This CDR3 region has 12 residues. CDR3 DNA: TGTGCCAGCAGCGTATCGGGACAGGAAACGTTTTTT. Encoded protein: CASSVSGQETFF.

The rearrangement joins TRBV25-1 to TRBJ2-5, with D possibly TRBD2 on 5 matching bases. The V gene lost 1 base and the J gene lost 1 base, with 13 bases spanning the gap. The CDR3 has 16 residues. Germline values: CDR1 MGHDK, CDR2 SYGVNS. The CDR3 DNA sequence: TGTGCCAGCAGTGAATCCCGGGATTGGCTCCAAGAGACCCAGTACTTC. The encoded protein is CASSESRDWLQETQYF.

The chain has TRBV7-8 and TRBJ1-1, with D perhaps TRBD1 (5 bases). This CDR3 has 15 amino acids. The germline V gene has CDR1 SGHVS and CDR2 FQNEAQ. Trimming took 6 bases from V and 1 from J, leaving 15 bases between them. CDR3 loop: CASRPPVGGNTEAFF. CDR3 sequence (DNA): TGTGCCAGCAGGCCTCCCGTCGGGGGGAACACTGAAGCTTTCTTT.

CDR3 amino acids: CASRMDRPTGQPQHF. CDR3 DNA: TGTGCCAGCAGAATGGACAGGCCCACAGGGCAGCCCCAGCATTTT. This chain uses TRBV6-6 with TRBJ1-5, with 7 bases fitting TRBD1. V was clipped by 6 bases and J by 7 bases; unmatched bases: 12. The length of the CDR3 is 15 residues. Germline V gene data show CDR1 as MNHNY and CDR2 as SVGAGI (reference sequence).

The rearrangement joins TRBV11-2 to TRBJ1-4, with D unclear. From germline, CDR1 is SGHAT and CDR2 FQNNGV. The CDR3 has 15 residues. The V end lost 3 bases, the J end lost 5 bases, and 13 bases lay between the germline ends. The DNA of the CDR3 is TGTGCCAGCAGCTTTCTTGGCACACCCAATGAAAAACTGTTTTTT. Amino acid sequence: CASSFLGTPNEKLFF.

This clone was observed a single time. The chain employs TRBV6-5 and TRBJ1-5; no reliable D call. The CDR3 sequence is 12 residues long. Germline CDR1 reads MNHEY; CDR2 reads SVGAGI. Trimming cost V 4 bases and J 2 bases, with 3 bases left between them. The CDR3 DNA sequence: TGTGCCAGCAGTTCAGGCAATCAGCCCCAGCATTTT. This encodes CASSSGNQPQHF.

V is TRBV11-2 and J is TRBJ1-4; tentatively, D is TRBD1 (6 bases). Germline CDR1 and CDR2: SGHAT and FQNNGV. The germline V and J ends were trimmed by 5 bases and 8 bases, with 15 bases remaining between them. CDR3 size: 14 residues. The CDR3 loop is CASSHNTGTEKLFF. CDR3 nucleotides: TGTGCCAGCAGCCACAACACCGGGACAGAAAAACTGTTTTTT.

This chain uses TRBV10-3 with TRBJ1-1; 8 bases are shared with TRBD1. Losses at the gene ends were 5 bases for V and 6 bases for J; bases not matched to a gene: 5. The CDR3 length is 13 residues. Germline values: CDR1 ENHRY, CDR2 SYGVKD. CDR3 residues: CAISSGQGAEAFF. DNA of the CDR3: TGTGCCATCAGTTCTGGACAGGGCGCTGAAGCTTTCTTT.

This chain uses TRBV11-3 with TRBJ1-4, with D possibly matching TRBD1 (6 bases). Germline V gives CDR1 SGHNT, CDR2 YENEEA. The CDR3 is 15 amino acids. Trimming pared 5 bases from V and 5 bases from J, leaving 15 bases between. This CDR3 is CASSPDRTENEKLFF. CDR3 bases: TGTGCCAGCAGCCCAGACCGGACAGAGAATGAAAAACTGTTTTTT.

The chain is built from TRBV19 and TRBJ1-1, with 8 bases fitting TRBD1. This CDR3 contains 14 residues. Germline assignment: CDR1 LNHDA and CDR2 SQIVND (reference sequence). V lost 4 bases and J lost 5; bases outside the gene matches: 6. The CDR3 reads CASSRRQGPTEAFF. CDR3 DNA: TGTGCCAGTAGTAGGAGACAGGGGCCAACTGAAGCTTTCTTT.